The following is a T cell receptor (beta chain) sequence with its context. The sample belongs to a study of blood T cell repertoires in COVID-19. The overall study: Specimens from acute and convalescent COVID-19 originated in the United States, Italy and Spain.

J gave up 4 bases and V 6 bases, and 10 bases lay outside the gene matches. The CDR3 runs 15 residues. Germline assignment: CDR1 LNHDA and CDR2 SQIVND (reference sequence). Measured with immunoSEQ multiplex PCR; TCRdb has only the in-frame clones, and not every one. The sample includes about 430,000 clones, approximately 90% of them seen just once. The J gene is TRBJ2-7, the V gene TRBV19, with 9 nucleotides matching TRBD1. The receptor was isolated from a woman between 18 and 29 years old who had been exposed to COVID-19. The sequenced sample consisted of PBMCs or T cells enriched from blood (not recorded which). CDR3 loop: CASSLHFGQGYEQYF. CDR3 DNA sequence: TGTGCCAGTAGCCTACATTTTGGACAGGGGTACGAGCAGTACTTC.